Following are 17 T cell receptor beta chains from one sample sequenced in a study of cytomegalovirus exposure and HLA in healthy donors. Primers for the PCR totalled 60 Vbeta and 13 Jbeta. TCRdb's table, derived via immunoSEQ multiplex PCR, lists solely in-frame clones and lacks some. The sample holds roughly 110,000 clones; 82% are singletons and the top ten take about 1.6%. The specimen sequenced was PBMCs. The source of these receptors is a middle-aged man in good health and CMV-seronegative.

The chain recombines TRBV10-3 with TRBJ1-3; perhaps TRBD1 as D (5 bases). The germline gives CDR1 ENHRY, CDR2 SYGVKD. CDR3 length: 19 amino acids. V dropped 2 bases and J dropped 0 bases, with 20 bases sitting between them. The CDR3 loop reads CAISEMSGQWSPSGNTIYF. CDR3 coding DNA: TGTGCCATCAGTGAGATGAGTGGACAATGGTCTCCCTCTGGAAACACCATATATTTT.

This chain uses TRBV4-1 with TRBJ1-1; 8 bases align to TRBD1. With 4 bases clipped from V and 4 bases from J, the junction kept 2 bases outside the gene matches. This CDR3 comprises 13 residues. Germline assignment: CDR1 MGHRA and CDR2 YSYEKL. The CDR3, as DNA: TGCGCCAGCAGCCCTGACAGGGGCACTGAAGCTTTCTTT. Amino acid sequence: CASSPDRGTEAFF.

This clone came up a few times. This chain joins TRBV7-9 and TRBJ2-3; a possible D gene is TRBD2 (6 bases). This CDR3 has 13 amino acids. V lost 5 bases and J lost 5, with 11 bases in between. Germline V gives CDR1 SEHNR, CDR2 FQNEAQ (reference sequence). CDR3 coding DNA: TGTGCCAGCAGCGCGGGATGGGAAGATACGCAGTATTTT. Translation: CASSAGWEDTQYF.

J is TRBJ2-5 and V is TRBV7-6; D not resolved. V lost 1 base and J 5 bases, leaving 8 bases between the germline ends. The CDR3 extends over 13 amino acids. Germline-derived CDR1 and CDR2 are SGHVS and FNYEAQ. CDR3 nucleotide sequence: TGTGCCAGCAGCTTAGGAGGTGGGGAGACCCAGTACTTC. This sequence encodes CASSLGGGETQYF.

The rearrangement links TRBV4-2 to TRBJ2-2; perhaps TRBD2 as D (5 bases). The V end lost 6 bases, the J end lost 4 bases, and 18 bases lay between the germline ends. Germline CDR1 and CDR2: LGHNA and YNFKEQ. The CDR3 has 16 residues. The CDR3 DNA follows: TGTGCCAGCAGAACCGTAGCGAGATCTATCACCGGGGAGCTGTTTTTT. This gives the protein CASRTVARSITGELFF.

The chain is built from TRBV4-1 and TRBJ1-1; 10 nucleotides agree with TRBD1. CDR1 is MGHRA, CDR2 YSYEKL, per germline. The length of the CDR3 is 16 residues. The junction had 12 bases not matched to a gene; V was cut back by 1 base and J by 10 bases. The CDR3, as DNA: TGCGCCAGCAGCCAAGGGTTGGACAGGGGGACGTCGGGAGCTTTCTTT. Amino acid sequence: CASSQGLDRGTSGAFF.

The chain joins TRBV18 to TRBJ2-3; tentatively, D is TRBD2 (6 bases). V dropped 4 bases and J dropped 5 bases, with 16 bases sitting between them. Germline CDR1 reads KGHSH; CDR2 reads LQKENI. The CDR3 loop spans 15 amino acids. The CDR3 coding sequence is TGTGCCAGCTCACTTTCTATGCGGGAACAAGATACGCAGTATTTT. The encoded protein is CASSLSMREQDTQYF.

This sequence joins TRBV2 and TRBJ2-3; D is possibly TRBD1 (5 bases). Trimming took 6 bases from V and 2 from J, leaving 15 bases between them. Germline CDR1 is SNHLY and CDR2 is FYNNEI. This CDR3 contains 15 residues. This CDR3 is CASRARQFTTDTQYF. The DNA for the CDR3 is TGTGCCAGCAGAGCTAGACAGTTTACCACAGATACGCAGTATTTT. Combining the CDR3 with reference TRBV2 and TRBJ2-3 gives the whole variable domain EPEVTQTPSHQVTQMGQEVILRCVPISNHLYFYWYRQILGQKVEFLVSFYNNEISEKSEIFDDQFSVERPDGSNFTLKIRSTKLEDSAMYFCASRARQFTTDTQYFGPGTRLTVL.

The chain combines TRBV7-2 with TRBJ1-6; D unclear. The germline V gene encodes CDR1 SGHTA and CDR2 FQGNSA. V was pared by 2 bases and J by 8 bases, with 10 bases between. The CDR3 is 14 residues long. The CDR3 protein is CASSLTAADSPLHF. As DNA, the CDR3 is TGTGCCAGCAGCTTAACTGCCGCGGATTCACCCCTCCACTTT.

The chain has TRBV19 and TRBJ1-2; unclear D gene. The V end lost 3 bases, the J end lost 4 bases, and 12 bases lay between the germline ends. This CDR3 has 14 amino acids. CDR1 is LNHDA and CDR2 is SQIVND in the germline V gene (reference sequence). CDR3 nucleotide sequence: TGTGCCAGTAGTATGCAGACCGGAGTCTATGGCTACACCTTC. Translating gives CASSMQTGVYGYTF.

The J gene is TRBJ2-7, the V gene TRBV28; maybe TRBD1 (6 bases). The CDR3 totals 14 residues. Germline CDR1 and CDR2: MDHEN and SYDVKM. The V end was cut by 4 bases, the J end by 3 bases, with 13 bases between. In DNA, the CDR3 is TGTGCCAGCAGTTCGGCAGGGGTAGGCTACGAGCAGTACGTC. It translates to CASSSAGVGYEQYV.

V usage is TRBV5-5 and J usage is TRBJ1-1; 12 bases agree with TRBD1. Per germline, CDR1 SGHKS and CDR2 YYEKEE (reference sequence). V gave up 2 bases and J gave up 7 bases; unmatched junction bases: 9. This CDR3 region has 16 residues. The DNA of the CDR3 is TGTGCCAGCAGCTTACCCGGGACAGGGGGCCATCATGAAGCTTTCTTT. Protein: CASSLPGTGGHHEAFF.

The genes are TRBV27 and TRBJ2-7; TRBD1 agrees at 7 bases. The CDR3 has 16 residues. The trim removed 5 bases at V and 4 bases at J, leaving 14 bases unmatched. Looked up from germline, CDR1 is MNHEY and CDR2 is SMNVEV (reference sequence). The chain's CDR3 is CASSPRGQSPLYEQYV. DNA of the CDR3: TGTGCCAGCAGTCCCAGGGGACAGTCCCCCCTGTACGAGCAGTACGTC.

The genes are TRBV9 and TRBJ2-7, with 11 positions matching TRBD1. The CDR3 has 14 residues. The V gene's germline CDR1 is SGDLS and CDR2 YYNGEE. V was pared by 4 bases and J by 2 bases, with 2 bases of the junction left unmatched. The CDR3 reads CASSPGQGAYEQYF. The DNA of the CDR3 is TGTGCCAGCAGCCCGGGACAGGGGGCCTACGAGCAGTACTTC.

The rearrangement uses TRBV5-1 and TRBJ1-6; 7 bases map to TRBD1. After removal of 4 bases from V and 7 bases from J, the junction contained 5 bases not matched to a gene. The length of the CDR3 is 14 residues. The V gene's germline CDR1 is SGHRS and CDR2 YFSETQ. The CDR3 DNA reads TGCGCCAGCAGCATAGGGACAGTCAATTCACCCCTCCACTTT. It specifies CASSIGTVNSPLHF.

This clone was picked up a small number of times. The J gene is TRBJ2-5, the V gene TRBV7-8, with 7 positions matching TRBD1. CDR3 size: 14 residues. CDR1 is SGHVS and CDR2 is FQNEAQ in the germline V gene. V lost 5 bases to trimming and J lost 2 bases; unmatched junction nucleotides: 5. DNA of the CDR3: TGTGCCAGCAGCAACAGGGGCCCACAAGAGACCCAGTACTTC. Protein sequence: CASSNRGPQETQYF.

This sequence joins TRBV7-2 and TRBJ1-1; TRBD1 aligns across 9 bases. The CDR3 has 18 residues. After removal of 3 bases from V and 6 bases from J, the junction contained 17 bases not matched to a gene. Germline V gene lookup returns CDR1 SGHTA and CDR2 FQGNSA. The CDR3 region is CASSFYTGGLSRSPEAFF. The CDR3 region has the DNA TGTGCCAGCAGCTTTTATACAGGGGGCTTGAGTCGCTCCCCTGAAGCTTTCTTT. Drawing the rest from reference TRBV7-2 and TRBJ1-1, the complete variable domain is GAGVSQSPSNKVTEKGKDVELRCDPISGHTALYWYRQSLGQGLEFLIYFQGNSAPDKSGLPSDRFSAERTGGSVSTLTIQRTQQEDSAVYLCASSFYTGGLSRSPEAFFGQGTRLTVV.